These 17 T cell receptor beta chains came from one sample sequenced in a study of T cells in localized non-small cell lung cancer. Generated by immunoSEQ multiplex PCR, the TCRdb table keeps only in-frame clones and is missing some. This sample carries tens of thousands of clones, roughly 90% of them seen once, and the ten largest clones take 2% to 2.5%. The material was peripheral blood, obtained before any cancer treatment. Source of these receptors: a female donor of 60 years or more with stage I lung adenocarcinoma.

This chain uses TRBV7-2 with TRBJ1-2; D call uncertain. Germline-derived CDR1 and CDR2 are SGHTA and FQGNSA. The V gene lost 6 bases and the J gene lost 3 bases, with 11 bases spanning the gap. This CDR3 region has 13 residues. As DNA, the CDR3 is TGTGCCAGCAGACTTGGGTGGGACTATGGCTACACCTTC. Amino acids: CASRLGWDYGYTF. The variable domain in full, with the rest retrieved from reference TRBV7-2 and TRBJ1-2, is GAGVSQSPSNKVTEKGKDVELRCDPISGHTALYWYRQSLGQGLEFLIYFQGNSAPDKSGLPSDRFSAERTGGSVSTLTIQRTQQEDSAVYLCASRLGWDYGYTFGSGTRLTVV.

The chain joins TRBV6-1 to TRBJ2-5; perhaps TRBD1 as D (6 bases). Trimming took off 0 bases at V and 5 bases at J, with 22 bases between the two ends. The length of the CDR3 is 18 residues. CDR1 and CDR2 (germline): MNHNS, SASEGT. The CDR3: CASSEAILGAAVRETQYF. CDR3 nucleotides: TGTGCCAGCAGTGAAGCCATTCTGGGGGCCGCGGTGAGGGAGACCCAGTACTTC.

The gene calls are TRBV7-3 and TRBJ1-1, with 7 positions matching TRBD1. Germline CDR1 and CDR2: SGHTA and FQGTGA. The length of the CDR3 is 14 residues. Losses at the gene ends were 5 bases for V and 0 bases for J; bases not matched to a gene: 3. The DNA for the CDR3 is TGTGCCAGCAGCGCGACAGGGTTGAACACTGAAGCTTTCTTT. This translates into CASSATGLNTEAFF. Looking up the rest from reference TRBV7-3 and TRBJ1-1 gives the full variable domain: GAGVSQTPSNKVTEKGKYVELRCDPISGHTALYWYRQSLGQGPEFLIYFQGTGAADDSGLPNDRFFAVRPEGSVSTLKIQRTERGDSAVYLCASSATGLNTEAFFGQGTRLTVV.

This sequence joins TRBV2 and TRBJ1-2, with TRBD1 matching over 9 bases. Germline loops: CDR1 SNHLY, CDR2 FYNNEI. The CDR3 contains 17 residues. The V gene end was trimmed by 6 bases and the J gene end by 4 bases; junction bases not matched to a gene: 15. CDR3 amino acids: CASSGPWDRAELYGYTF. The CDR3 bases are TGTGCCAGCAGCGGACCATGGGACAGGGCGGAACTCTATGGCTACACCTTC.

V is TRBV7-2 and J is TRBJ2-4, with D unresolved. The CDR3 runs to 13 residues. V lost 0 bases, J lost 10 bases, and 10 bases lay in between. Germline CDR1 and CDR2: SGHTA and FQGNSA. The CDR3 DNA reads as TGTGCCAGCAGCTTAGCGGACCGGGCTATTCAGTACTTC. Protein sequence: CASSLADRAIQYF.

The rearrangement joins TRBV27 to TRBJ2-3; D is ambiguous. The V end was cut by 1 base, the J end by 6 bases, with 8 bases between. The CDR3 loop spans 13 amino acids. Germline CDR1 is MNHEY and CDR2 is SMNVEV (reference sequence). CDR3 region: CASSLFHWDTQYF. The CDR3 nucleotides read TGTGCCAGCAGTTTATTCCACTGGGATACGCAGTATTTT.

This clone appeared a single time. This chain uses TRBV4-3 with TRBJ2-3; 8 positions match TRBD2. The CDR3 consists of 17 residues. V dropped 2 bases and J dropped 2; count of bases not matched to a gene: 9. Germline V lookup: CDR1 LGHNA, CDR2 YSLEER. For the CDR3, the DNA is TGCGCCAGCAGCCAAAATCCAGCGGGGGCCAACACAGATACGCAGTATTTT. Its protein is CASSQNPAGANTDTQYF.

The chain links TRBV7-2 to TRBJ2-5, with D possibly being TRBD1 (5 bases). Germline loops: CDR1 SGHTA, CDR2 FQGNSA. V dropped 5 bases and J dropped 4 bases, with 17 bases sitting between them. The CDR3 totals 15 residues. CDR3 coding DNA: TGTGCCAGCAGCCCACTGGGTGGGGCGGTAGAGACCCAGTACTTC. This sequence encodes CASSPLGGAVETQYF.

The chain employs TRBV25-1 and TRBJ1-5, with TRBD1 identical over 8 bases. V was pared by 4 bases and J by 0 bases, with 5 bases of the junction left unmatched. The CDR3 has 16 residues. Germline assignment: CDR1 MGHDK and CDR2 SYGVNS. This chain's CDR3 is CASSVHRGNSNQPQHF. In nucleotides, the CDR3 is TGTGCCAGCAGTGTTCACAGGGGGAATAGCAATCAGCCCCAGCATTTT.

The chain uses TRBV28 and TRBJ1-3; D call uncertain. V lost 6 bases and J 3 bases, leaving 21 bases between the germline ends. The CDR3 sequence is 17 residues long. The germline gives CDR1 MDHEN, CDR2 SYDVKM. For the CDR3, the DNA is TGTGCCAGCAGCTTAGAAAACGGACGGTTGGGTGGAAACACCATATATTTT. This translates into CASSLENGRLGGNTIYF. Complete variable domain (other parts from reference TRBV28 and TRBJ1-3): DVKVTQSSRYLVKRTGEKVFLECVQDMDHENMFWYRQDPGLGLRLIYFSYDVKMKEKGDIPEGYSVSREKKERFSLILESASTNQTSMYLCASSLENGRLGGNTIYFGEGSWLTVV.

The V call is TRBV19, the J call TRBJ1-2; 8 bases agree with TRBD1. The CDR3 totals 14 residues. CDR1 LNHDA and CDR2 SQIVND come from the germline V gene (reference sequence). The V gene end was trimmed by 4 bases and the J gene end by 6 bases; junction bases not matched to a gene: 7. Here the CDR3 reads CASSTGQGVDGYTF. The CDR3 DNA sequence: TGTGCCAGTAGTACTGGACAGGGTGTGGATGGCTACACCTTC.

This chain uses TRBV4-1 with TRBJ2-3; unclear D gene. Germline CDR1 MGHRA, CDR2 YSYEKL. This CDR3 region has 13 residues. V was clipped by 3 bases and J by 8 bases, with 12 bases between them. In DNA form, the CDR3 reads TGCGCCAGCAGCCAGGCCGGGTTAGGTACGCAGTATTTT. Its translation is CASSQAGLGTQYF.

J is TRBJ2-3 and V is TRBV6-1; D is tentatively TRBD1 or TRBD2 (5 bases each). The germline V gene encodes CDR1 MNHNS and CDR2 SASEGT. Trimming removed 6 bases from V and 8 bases from J, with 9 bases in between. This CDR3 spans 11 amino acids. CDR3 sequence reads: CASSSGSTQYF. In DNA, the CDR3 is TGTGCCAGCAGCTCAGGGAGTACGCAGTATTTT.

This clone was observed a single time. This chain connects TRBV5-1 to TRBJ2-1, with 8 nucleotides matching TRBD2. This CDR3 comprises 16 residues. Per germline, CDR1 SGHRS and CDR2 YFSETQ. V shed 6 bases, J shed 8 bases, and the junction held 16 bases outside the gene matches. CDR3 sequence reads: CASTAGGGRGGYEQFF. The DNA for the CDR3 is TGCGCCAGCACCGCGGGGGGAGGGCGGGGAGGCTATGAGCAGTTCTTC.

V usage is TRBV6-1 and J usage is TRBJ2-5; D is undetermined. Trimming cost V 5 bases and J 5 bases, with 6 bases left between them. Germline-derived CDR1 and CDR2 are MNHNS and SASEGT. This CDR3 region has 11 residues. The DNA for the CDR3 is TGTGCCAGCAGTTGGGTGGAGACCCAGTACTTC. It yields the protein CASSWVETQYF.

This sequence joins TRBV4-1 and TRBJ2-5, with a tentative D call TRBD1 (5 bases). The CDR3 totals 14 residues. CDR1 is MGHRA, CDR2 YSYEKL, per germline. The V end lost 0 bases, the J end lost 9 bases, and 14 bases lay between the germline ends. CDR3 DNA sequence: TGCGCCAGCAGCCAAGAAGGGGCGCCGGCTTCCCAGTACTTC. This translates into CASSQEGAPASQYF.

This rearrangement joins TRBV6-5 to TRBJ1-6; D perhaps matches TRBD1 (5 bases). Germline CDR1 MNHEY, CDR2 SVGAGI. The CDR3 has 15 residues. Trimming took off 0 bases at V and 5 bases at J, with 8 bases between the two ends. The CDR3 coding sequence is TGTGCCAGCAGTTACTCGGGACCCGATAATTCACCCCTCCACTTT. Residues: CASSYSGPDNSPLHF.